The 21 T cell receptor beta chains below all came from one sample that was sequenced in a study of regulatory T cells in long-lasting Graves disease (dated by TCRdb to the early 2020s). The time point label for this specimen denotes: persistent/refractory GD, antithyroid drugs over 5 years with positive TRAb. RNA was extracted from PBMCs in TRIzol for both TCR sequencing and RNA sequencing. Libraries were constructed by multiplex PCR. Instrument on record: Illumina HiSeq 4000. To build TCR beta libraries, CDR3 regions were amplified by Arm-PCR using iRepertoire HTBI primers. TCRdb redid the processing of the public reads, applying fastp at Q25 and MiXCR, and retained in-frame beta chains. Records with the same CDR3 protein are collapsed into one entry carrying the most frequent genes and DNA. The sample yields almost 350,000 distinct CDR3 sequences; about 20% were counted once. The ten largest clones take up 25% to 30% of the sample.

The source material was peripheral blood mononuclear cells (PBMCs), sampled when the disease was refractory, from a patient treated with antithyroid drugs. The receptor source for this set is a female donor with Graves disease.

At least ten counts were recorded for this clonotype. The rearrangement uses TRBV5-1 and TRBJ1-1, with D perhaps TRBD1 (5 bases). This CDR3 contains 15 residues. The V gene's germline CDR1 is SGHRS and CDR2 YFSETQ. The germline V and J ends were trimmed by 2 bases and 2 bases, with 13 bases remaining between them. CDR3 residues: CASSLNGGVNTEAFF. The CDR3 DNA follows: TGCGCCAGCAGCTTAAATGGAGGGGTTAACACTGAAGCTTTCTTT.

The J gene is TRBJ1-2, the V gene TRBV20-1; D call uncertain. CDR1 and CDR2 (germline): DFQATT, SNEGSKA (reference sequence). Trimming shortened V by 4 bases and J by 0 bases, and 18 bases separated the two germline ends. The CDR3 loop spans 16 amino acids. The CDR3 nucleotides are TGCAGTGCTAAGACCTGGACGAGGCTTTCTAACTATGGCTACACCTTC. This codes for CSAKTWTRLSNYGYTF.

At least ten counts were recorded for this clonotype. J is TRBJ1-1 and V is TRBV12-3 or TRBV12-4; D unclear. Trimming removed 5 bases at V and 1 base at J, with 8 bases between. CDR3 length: 13 amino acids. The CDR3 sequence: CASSTAGNTEAFF. DNA of the CDR3: TGTGCCAGCAGTACGGCGGGGAACACTGAAGCTTTCTTT.

This clonotype was counted at least ten times. The chain links TRBV10-1 to TRBJ2-7; TRBD1 matches 10 bases. V dropped 1 base and J dropped 6; count of bases not matched to a gene: 0. Germline V gene lookup returns CDR1 WNHNN and CDR2 SYGVQD (reference sequence). The CDR3 has 13 amino acids. The CDR3 bases are TGCGCCAGCAGTGAGTGGACAGGGGGCGAGCAGTACTTC. Protein: CASSEWTGGEQYF.

Many counts were recorded for this clonotype. The chain couples TRBV28 to TRBJ1-5, with 9 nucleotides matching TRBD1. Looked up from germline, CDR1 is MDHEN and CDR2 is SYDVKM. The V gene end was trimmed by 8 bases and the J gene end by 2 bases; junction bases not matched to a gene: 10. The CDR3 covers 16 residues. CDR3 region: CASRLLRTGGNQPQHF. In DNA, the CDR3 is TGTGCCAGCCGCCTTCTTAGGACAGGGGGCAATCAGCCCCAGCATTTT.

On this clonotype itself: Given a much more abundant clone one base away, this may be a read error. The rearrangement links TRBV12-3 or TRBV12-4 to TRBJ2-7, with 11 positions matching TRBD2. CDR3 length: 16 residues. The V gene end was trimmed by 5 bases and the J gene end by 2 bases; junction bases not matched to a gene: 8. The CDR3 here is CASSETRLAGPYEQYF. CDR3 nucleotide sequence: TGTGCCAGCAGTGAAACCCGACTAGCGGGACCCTACGAGCAGTACTTC.

This clonotype was detected ten times or more. The V gene is TRBV12-3 or TRBV12-4, the J gene TRBJ1-5; unclear D gene. The CDR3 length is 13 residues. Trimming cost V 7 bases and J 3 bases, with 10 bases left between them. The chain's CDR3 is CASNGRPNQPQHF. As DNA, the CDR3 is TGTGCCAGCAATGGGCGGCCCAATCAGCCCCAGCATTTT.

In this sample, this clonotype turned up a few times. This chain joins TRBV29-1 and TRBJ1-2; 9 bases are shared with TRBD1. The junction had 12 bases not matched to a gene; V was cut back by 7 bases and J by 6 bases. Germline CDR1 reads SQVTM; CDR2 reads ANQGSEA. CDR3 length: 14 amino acids. The CDR3 DNA follows: TGCAGCGGAAAAGGGGGACAGGGTGTCAATGGCTACACCTTC. As protein: CSGKGGQGVNGYTF.

This clonotype was found many times. The chain couples TRBV11-2 to TRBJ2-4; TRBD1 aligns across 7 bases. Germline-derived CDR1 and CDR2 are SGHAT and FQNNGV. This CDR3 contains 15 residues. Losses at the gene ends were 5 bases for V and 5 bases for J; bases not matched to a gene: 9. The CDR3 loop is CASSILRGYENIQYF. CDR3 coding DNA: TGTGCCAGCAGCATACTCAGGGGGTATGAAAACATTCAGTACTTC. Full variable domain (remainder filled in from reference TRBV11-2 and TRBJ2-4): EAGVAQSPRYKIIEKRQSVAFWCNPISGHATLYWYQQILGQGPKLLIQFQNNGVVDDSQLPKDRFSAERLKGVDSTLKIQPAKLEDSAVYLCASSILRGYENIQYFGAGTRLSVL.

This clonotype was observed at least ten times. V gene TRBV29-1 combines with J gene TRBJ1-5, with D perhaps matching TRBD1 (5 bases). Trimming took off 6 bases at V and 1 base at J, with 10 bases between the two ends. CDR1 and CDR2 from the germline V gene are SQVTM and ANQGSEA. The CDR3 extends over 13 amino acids. CDR3 coding DNA: TGCAGCGTGGGGGGAGAGAGCAATCAGCCCCAGCATTTT. Its protein is CSVGGESNQPQHF.

This chain connects TRBV19 to TRBJ1-5; D is undetermined. The ends were cut back, 6 bases at V and 0 bases at J, with 9 bases in the middle. Germline V gene sequence: CDR1 LNHDA, CDR2 SQIVND (reference sequence). This CDR3 region has 14 residues. The CDR3 loop reads CASRPGYSNQPQHF. In DNA form, the CDR3 reads TGTGCCAGTAGGCCCGGTTATAGCAATCAGCCCCAGCATTTT.

This clonotype occurred many times. This sequence joins TRBV6-9 and TRBJ1-4; tentative D call: TRBD1 (5 bases). Germline CDR1 is MNHGY and CDR2 is SVAAGI. The V end was cut by 3 bases, the J end by 4 bases, with 12 bases between. The CDR3 loop spans 15 amino acids. The chain's CDR3 is CASSYSDNFNEKLFF. CDR3 sequence (DNA): TGTGCCAGCAGTTACTCGGACAACTTTAATGAAAAACTGTTTTTT.

Many counts were recorded for this clonotype. The chain uses TRBV9 and TRBJ1-2; D possibly corresponds to TRBD1 (5 bases). The CDR3 has 13 amino acids. The V end was cut by 4 bases, the J end by 4 bases, with 11 bases between. Germline CDR1 is SGDLS and CDR2 is YYNGEE. The CDR3 sequence is CASSPGGSYGYTF. The DNA for the CDR3 is TGTGCCAGCAGCCCCGGGGGATCCTATGGCTACACCTTC.

The CDR3 region is CASSAGPDGGSAQYF. In DNA form, the CDR3 reads TGTGCCAGCAGCGCAGGACCTGACGGGGGGTCGGCCCAGTACTTC. This sequence joins TRBV9 and TRBJ2-5; 7 positions agree with TRBD2. Germline-derived CDR1 and CDR2 are SGDLS and YYNGEE. The CDR3 extends over 15 amino acids. The V and J ends lost 3 bases and 9 bases, in that order; junction bases with no gene match: 14.

V gene TRBV4-3 combines with J gene TRBJ1-4; D possibly corresponds to TRBD1 (6 bases). The CDR3 consists of 16 residues. CDR1 and CDR2 from the germline V gene are LGHNA and YSLEER. V was pared by 1 base and J by 7 bases, with 16 bases between. CDR3 protein: CASSQGDGGGLEKLFF. DNA for the CDR3: TGCGCCAGCAGCCAAGGAGATGGGGGGGGGCTTGAAAAACTGTTTTTT.

The table lists this clonotype with many counts. The rearrangement links TRBV20-1 to TRBJ2-5, with 8 bases that match TRBD2. This CDR3 has 15 residues. Germline assignment: CDR1 DFQATT and CDR2 SNEGSKA (reference sequence). Losses at the gene ends were 5 bases for V and 4 bases for J; bases not matched to a gene: 12. This CDR3 reads CSASNKREKRETQYF. The CDR3 DNA reads as TGCAGTGCTTCTAATAAGCGGGAGAAGAGAGAGACCCAGTACTTC.

This clonotype was seen many times. The V gene is TRBV6-1, the J gene TRBJ1-1; D perhaps matches TRBD1 (6 bases). V was pared by 7 bases and J by 5 bases, with 14 bases between. This CDR3 contains 13 residues. Per the germline V gene, CDR1 is MNHNS and CDR2 is SASEGT. The CDR3 DNA is TGTGCCAGCACCTTAGGGGGGAGGACTGAAGCTTTCTTT. Translated: CASTLGGRTEAFF.

This clonotype was picked up a small number of times. This sequence joins TRBV3-1 and TRBJ2-5; 7 nucleotides line up with TRBD2. Germline-derived CDR1 and CDR2 are LGHDT and YNNKEL (reference sequence). This CDR3 region has 16 residues. The V segment lost 2 bases and the J segment 3 bases; nucleotides outside the gene matches: 9. This CDR3 reads CASSQTGTNIEETQYF. The DNA for the CDR3 is TGTGCCAGCAGCCAAACCGGGACTAACATCGAAGAGACCCAGTACTTC.

This clonotype was detected a few times. The genes are TRBV4-1 and TRBJ1-2, with unresolved D. Trimming pared 0 bases from V and 3 bases from J, leaving 14 bases between. This CDR3 contains 16 residues. Germline assignment: CDR1 MGHRA and CDR2 YSYEKL. CDR3 DNA: TGCGCCAGCAGCCAAGAAAGCAGGAGAGATTACTATGGCTACACCTTC. Its protein is CASSQESRRDYYGYTF.

V usage is TRBV12-3 or TRBV12-4 and J usage is TRBJ2-6, with unresolved D. The length of the CDR3 is 17 residues. Trimming pared 3 bases from V and 3 bases from J, leaving 15 bases between. The CDR3 DNA reads as TGTGCCAGCAGTTTGCGGTTTGGGTCTGATGGGGCCAACGTCCTGACTTTC. Encoded protein: CASSLRFGSDGANVLTF.

This clonotype was observed a handful of times. The rearrangement uses TRBV6-2 or TRBV6-3 and TRBJ1-1, with D maybe TRBD1 (5 bases). The CDR3 has 12 amino acids. V gave up 10 bases and J gave up 0 bases, with 9 bases separating them. Germline CDR1 MNHEY, CDR2 SVGEGT. DNA of the CDR3: TGTGCCACACAGGACCTGAACACTGAAGCTTTCTTT. It specifies CATQDLNTEAFF.